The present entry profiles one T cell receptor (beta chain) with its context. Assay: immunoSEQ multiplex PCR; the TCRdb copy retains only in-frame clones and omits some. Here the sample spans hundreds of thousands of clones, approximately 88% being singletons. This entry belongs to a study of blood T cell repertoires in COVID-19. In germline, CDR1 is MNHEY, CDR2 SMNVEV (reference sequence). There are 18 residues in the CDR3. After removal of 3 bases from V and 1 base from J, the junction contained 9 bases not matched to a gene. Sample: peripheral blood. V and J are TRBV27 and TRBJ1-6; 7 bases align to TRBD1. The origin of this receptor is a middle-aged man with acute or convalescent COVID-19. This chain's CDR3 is CASSFRGTVGSYNSPLHF. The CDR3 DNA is TGTGCCAGCAGTTTTAGGGGGACAGTAGGATCCTATAATTCACCCCTCCACTTT.